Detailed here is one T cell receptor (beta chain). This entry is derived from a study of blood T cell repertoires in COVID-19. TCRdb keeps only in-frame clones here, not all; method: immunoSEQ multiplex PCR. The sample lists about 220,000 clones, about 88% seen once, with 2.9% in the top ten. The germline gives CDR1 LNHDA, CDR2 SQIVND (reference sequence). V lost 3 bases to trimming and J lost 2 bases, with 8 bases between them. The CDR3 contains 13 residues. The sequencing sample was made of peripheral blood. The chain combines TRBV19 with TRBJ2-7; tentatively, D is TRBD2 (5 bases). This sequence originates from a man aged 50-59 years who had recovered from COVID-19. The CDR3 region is CASSIGIAYEQYF. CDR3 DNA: TGTGCCAGTAGTATCGGGATTGCCTACGAGCAGTACTTC.